The next 2 T cell receptor beta chains were all read from a single sample in a study of a mutant IDH1 vaccine in newly diagnosed glioma. The data were produced by immunoSEQ multiplex PCR, yet TCRdb's version contains in-frame clones alone and is incomplete. The data hold 95,000 to 120,000 clones, with about 90% observed a single time. The time point was: week 11, during vaccination. Every vaccine dose comprised 300 ug of mutant IDH1 20-mer peptide plus topical imiquimod. The antigens of these receptors remain unknown. Sequences were derived from PBMCs, sampled from a glioma patient whose treatment included an IDH1 peptide vaccine. These receptors were obtained from a woman between 50 and 59 years old with glioma.

V usage is TRBV7-9 and J usage is TRBJ2-1, with 11 positions matching TRBD1. The CDR3 spans 17 residues. Germline assignment: CDR1 SEHNR and CDR2 FQNEAQ (reference sequence). J gave up 6 bases and V 1 base, and 8 bases lay outside the gene matches. The CDR3: CASSLGGLGQGVNEQFF. The CDR3 DNA follows: TGTGCCAGCAGCTTAGGTGGCTTGGGACAGGGGGTCAATGAGCAGTTCTTC. Full variable domain (missing parts from reference TRBV7-9 and TRBJ2-1): DTGVSQNPRHKITKRGQNVTFRCDPISEHNRLYWYRQTLGQGPEFLTYFQNEAQLEKSRLLSDRFSAERPKGSFSTLEIQRTEQGDSAMYLCASSLGGLGQGVNEQFFGPGTRLTVL.

The chain employs TRBV6-6 and TRBJ2-1, with D possibly being TRBD2 (6 bases). The germline V gene encodes CDR1 MNHNY and CDR2 SVGAGI (reference sequence). V lost 7 bases to trimming and J lost 7 bases, with 11 bases between them. CDR3 length: 12 residues. The CDR3 DNA reads TGTGCCAGCACCTTACGGGGGAATGAGCAGTTCTTC. Translation gives CASTLRGNEQFF.